In its sample, the clone carrying this T cell receptor beta chain was seen a few times. Germline V CDR1 and CDR2: MNHEY, SMNVEV (reference sequence). The J segment lost 4 bases and the V segment lost 3 bases, leaving 6 bases of the junction unmatched. This CDR3 comprises 15 residues. The source of the sample is a study of T cell changes during pregnancy in multiple sclerosis. The repertoire was sequenced with immunoSEQ multiplex PCR; TCRdb's copy has only in-frame clones and lacks some. The table records under 65,000 clones, 91% of them present only once. This receptor was taken from a female donor in good health, enrolled as a control in a pregnancy study. The sample consisted of peripheral blood, taken after pregnancy. V usage is TRBV27 and J usage is TRBJ1-5; TRBD1 agrees at 7 bases. For the CDR3, the DNA is TGTGCCAGCAGTTTCGGACAGGCCCCAAATCAGCCCCAGCATTTT. Its protein product is CASSFGQAPNQPQHF.